This T cell receptor beta chain was identified during a study of blood T cells in healthy people across ages. Study-wide results and caveats: Researchers report that TCR beta diversity correlated strongly with naive T cell percentage. Measured against age, TCR beta diversity per million T cells decreased in a roughly linear manner.

V was trimmed by 1 base and J by 1 base, leaving 13 bases between them. Germline assignment: CDR1 MDHEN and CDR2 SYDVKM. The CDR3 contains 16 residues. Remarks on this clonotype: Its antigen is not identified.

Primed by a sample-barcoded 5' primer and a J-beta primer mix, a second PCR proceeded for about 6 to 12 cycles. Via MiXCR, TCRdb re-called the 5' RACE reads, giving one row per CDR3 protein. The profile shows approximately 960,000 distinct CDR3 sequences, 25% to 35% of them singletons. The same specimen was also included in a second study, on T cells of mothers and their children.

The chain links TRBV28 to TRBJ1-1; D may be TRBD1 (5 bases). Sequences were obtained from blood. This TCR derives from a middle-aged woman in good health. CDR3 region: CASSLFHGARNTEAFF. CDR3 DNA sequence: TGTGCCAGCAGTTTATTTCATGGGGCTCGGAACACTGAAGCTTTCTTT.